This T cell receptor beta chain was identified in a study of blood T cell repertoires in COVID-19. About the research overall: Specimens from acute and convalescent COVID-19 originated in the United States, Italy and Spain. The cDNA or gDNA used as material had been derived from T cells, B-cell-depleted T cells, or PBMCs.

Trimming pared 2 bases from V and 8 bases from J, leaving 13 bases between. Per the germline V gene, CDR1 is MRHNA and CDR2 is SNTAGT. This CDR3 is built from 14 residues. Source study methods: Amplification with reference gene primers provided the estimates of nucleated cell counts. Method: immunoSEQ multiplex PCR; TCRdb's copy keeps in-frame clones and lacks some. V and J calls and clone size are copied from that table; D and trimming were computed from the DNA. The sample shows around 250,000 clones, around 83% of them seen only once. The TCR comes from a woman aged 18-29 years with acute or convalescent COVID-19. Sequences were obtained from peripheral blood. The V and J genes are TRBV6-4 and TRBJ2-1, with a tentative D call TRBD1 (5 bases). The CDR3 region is CASSDRGLGHEQFF. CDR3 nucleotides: TGTGCCAGCAGTGACAGGGGCTTGGGCCATGAGCAGTTCTTC.